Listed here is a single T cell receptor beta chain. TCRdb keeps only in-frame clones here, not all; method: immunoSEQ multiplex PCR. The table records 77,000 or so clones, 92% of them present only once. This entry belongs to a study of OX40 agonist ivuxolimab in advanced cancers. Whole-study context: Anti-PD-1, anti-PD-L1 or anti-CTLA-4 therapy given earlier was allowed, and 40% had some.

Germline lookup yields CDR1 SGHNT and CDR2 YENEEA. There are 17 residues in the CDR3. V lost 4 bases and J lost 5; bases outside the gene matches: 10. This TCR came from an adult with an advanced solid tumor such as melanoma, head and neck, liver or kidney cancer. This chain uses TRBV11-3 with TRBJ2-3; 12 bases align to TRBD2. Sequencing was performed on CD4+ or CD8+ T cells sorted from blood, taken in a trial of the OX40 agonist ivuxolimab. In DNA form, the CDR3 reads TGTGCCAGCAGCTCGAGACTAGCGGGAGATGCGGGAGATACGCAGTATTTT. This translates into CASSSRLAGDAGDTQYF.